This record covers a single TCR beta chain. Its target is not known. These data originate in a study of T cells in Graves' hyperthyroidism and ophthalmopathy. Newly diagnosed hyperthyroidism, duration under 2 months, in patients aged 18 to 65. Lactation, pregnancy, other autoimmune disease or uncontrolled infection led to exclusion of patients. Study conclusions and caveats: In the blood, most expanded thyroid clonotypes above 0.001 appeared as well.

RNA transcripts were the template for amplifying TCR beta CDR3 regions. The TCR CDR3 was amplified in a first-round RT-PCR using the HTBI primer set. TCRdb analysed the multiplex PCR reads with MiXCR anew, one entry per CDR3 protein. Among roughly 580,000 distinct CDR3 sequences listed, under 60% were seen once. V shed 0 bases and J shed 4 bases, with 13 bases lying between them. Germline CDR1 and CDR2: MGHRA and YSYEKL. The CDR3 consists of 15 residues. The chain has TRBV4-1 and TRBJ2-7; D is unresolved. Sequenced: peripheral blood or thyroid tissue (not recorded which). The receptor comes from a woman between 18 and 30 years old with Graves' hyperthyroidism. The CDR3 DNA sequence: TGCGCCAGCAGCCAAGAAGAACGGATAGGTTACGAGCAGTACTTC. Translated, it gives CASSQEERIGYEQYF.